What follows describes a single TCR beta chain. Its antigen remains unidentified. There are no base qualities to consult, and no much larger clone falls within one base. The label giving this sample's time point can be read as: cells obtained before transplantation from donor or recipient. CD3+CD4+ and CD3+CD8+ populations were FACS-sorted from unstimulated pre-transplant donor and recipient cells taken from spleen or lymph nodes. The germline V gene provides CDR1 SGHNT and CDR2 YENEEA. The CDR3 goes from the cysteine to the phenylalanine over 15 residues. CDR3 DNA is the only sequence kept; it has 45 bases, read in frame from the first base. A distance of 13 bases separates the germline ends of V and J, which lose 0 bases and 5 bases respectively. This sample was taken from a study of graft-versus-host responses after intestinal transplantation (dated by TCRdb to the early 2020s). Context from the whole study: The transplants that recipients got were multivisceral, liver-intestinal, or isolated intestinal. A peak of at least 4% donor T cells among recipient peripheral blood mononuclear cells was the definition used for donor T cell macrochimerism. A cohort of about 26 intestinal transplant recipients, including one retransplant, was enrolled, and a few patients lacking pretransplant specimens were excluded. To identify alloreactive clones, pre-transplant mixed lymphocyte reaction products were sequenced and compared with unstimulated pre-transplant donor and recipient T cells. After intestinal transplantation, graft-versus-host and host-versus-graft alloreactive T cell clones in the graft, circulation and bone marrow were tracked using bulk TCR-beta CDR3 sequencing. Every recipient was given anti-thymocyte globulin induction, then maintenance tacrolimus and steroids for roughly 3 years. Samples from a few later patients were sequenced in-house on an Illumina MiSeq with MiXCR processing rather than by the commercial service.

Receptor amplification or capture employed the immunoSEQ multiplex PCR assay. For most patients, genomic DNA was isolated with the Qiagen DNeasy Blood and Tissue Kit and sent frozen to Adaptive Biotechnologies for TCR sequencing. High-throughput TCR-beta CDR3 sequencing of genomic DNA from most patients was performed by Adaptive Biotechnologies. From the authors' description of their analysis: Adaptive's ImmunoSEQ software supplied the TCR sequencing data for 15 to 20 patients, while MiXCR and VDJtools were used to process a few other patients. To correct CD4 versus CD8 sorting errors, sequences present in both subsets at a frequency ratio below 5:1 were removed. CDR3 nucleotide sequences shared between donor and recipient were removed because the origin of such sequences could not be assigned. At least 2-fold expansion over unstimulated cells and a minimum CFSE-low frequency of 0.002% (template counts) or 0.001% (read counts) were required for clones to be classified as alloreactive. Mappable clones were those detected in sequenced pre-transplant spleen, lymph node, or MLR CFSE-low populations of the donor or recipient. Cumulative frequency of alloreactive clones was calculated as a percentage of all sequences weighted by copy number. As stored in TCRdb, this immuneACCESS dataset retains in-frame rearrangements with V and J assigned. A fraction of the clones does not appear; measured against another copy, unresolved V genes explain less than half of the discrepancy, and the remainder lacks a known reason. The V and J calls and clone size come from that table; D and trimming were worked out from the DNA. Counted in this sample were 99,000 or so clones; approximately 84% of them appeared once. The ten largest clonotypes hold about 0.9% of the sample.

Broader findings and caveats from the paper: GvH clones were detected in recipient bone marrow, and some of these GvH clones were observed earlier in ileal mucosa or blood, consistent with an intestinal mucosal origin. In the allografts of patients with donor T cell macrochimerism, GvH to HvG T cell clonal ratios were high. The relatively low number and heterogeneity of intestinal transplant patients limited the conclusions. Early after transplant, peak levels of circulating GvH clones were found to be associated with declines in HvG clones.

Here the chain combines TRBV11-3 and TRBJ2-5; too little of a D gene remains to name it. This receptor was taken from a human donor who received an intestinal transplant. The sample consisted of unstimulated CD4+ T cells sorted from spleen or lymph node cells, taken before intestinal transplant. For the CDR3, the sequence is CASSLDSRGAETQYF. The DNA sequence is given as TGTGCCAGCAGCTTAGATTCGCGAGGCGCCGAGACCCAGTACTTC.